The T cell receptor (beta chain) under discussion was sequenced for a study of T cells in Graves' hyperthyroidism and ophthalmopathy (dated by TCRdb to the late 2010s). Study-wide context: A discovery cohort of around 100 patients, 43 with Graves' ophthalmopathy and under 60 with stable Graves' hyperthyroidism, was used to find distinguishing TCR V-J signatures. Prospective prediction of ophthalmopathy was tested in an independent validation cohort consisting of roughly 19 hyperthyroidism patients and approximately 16 patients who later progressed to ophthalmopathy. For training and testing, the 100 patients in the discovery cohort were randomly divided in a 7:3 ratio. Thyroid tissue and blood T-cell repertoires from several Graves' hyperthyroidism patients were also compared in the study. After blood sampling, hyperthyroidism patients were treated with methimazole at a starting dose of 30 mg daily, and ophthalmopathy patients were treated with high-dose intravenous methylprednisolone. According to the paper, TCR Vbeta CDR3 sequencing was carried out on 135 peripheral blood samples, which came from some 41 ophthalmopathy, 75 or so hyperthyroidism and 17 progressor patients. What the study reported, not specific to this receptor: A 13 V-J signature model separated ophthalmopathy from stable hyperthyroidism, with 87.88% sensitivity and 81% to 83% specificity in cross-validation and 80%/75% in testing. Most expanded thyroid clonotypes (frequency above 0.001) were also found in blood, which suggests that blood repertoires may mirror thyroid immune responses. In validation, progression to ophthalmopathy was predicted by the model with more than 65% sensitivity and around 76% specificity, a median of approximately 6.5 months before onset. Sample size was not statistically predetermined, and investigators were not blinded to group allocation.

A patient counted as having stable Graves' hyperthyroidism if no progression to ophthalmopathy occurred over 18 months of follow-up. Hyperthyroidism patients were newly diagnosed, with disease duration under 2 months, and aged 18 to 65 years. The study excluded patients with uncontrolled infections, other autoimmune diseases, pregnancy or lactation. Diagnoses were based on clinical symptoms, serum thyroxine and TRAb, thyroid ultrasound and orbital computed tomography. Total RNA was extracted using Trizol reagent, and RNA quality was assessed on an Agilent 2100 Bioanalyzer. In this sample, this clonotype turned up a few times. The antigen it recognizes is unknown. No base quality information exists; no much larger clone differs at one position. The TCR beta CDR3 regions were amplified from the RNA transcripts. For the first round of RT-PCR on the TCR CDR3, the HTBI primer set was used together with the Qiagen OneStep RT-PCR kit. The libraries were constructed in a second round of multiplex PCR and then size-selected and purified. Sequencing of the libraries was done on an Illumina HiSeq2000 using paired-end 100 bp reads. Per the original workflow: SOAPnuke was used to process the raw data, removing reads that contained adapters or uncalled bases, had a mean Phred below 15, or lacked an exact match to the constant primer or identifier. High-quality paired reads were merged using COPE v1.2.5, and each unique nucleotide sequence was defined as a clonotype. Clonotypes were aligned to IMGT TRBV, TRBD and TRBJ reference segments using MiTCR v1.1. Only V-J combinations with frequency above 0.0001, covering roughly 99% of repertoires, were analysed. A TCS score was defined as the ratio between F50 (clonal expansion) and ExV (chaos), using BLOSUM62-based TCRdist between CDR3 peptides within each V-J. Welch's t-statistics and random forest reduced around 520 V-J features to some 14, which were used in a naive Bayes classifier (R e1071). The Morisita-Horn index was used to measure how similar the thyroid and blood repertoires were. TCRdb cleaned the public reads at Q25 with fastp, built clones with MiXCR and kept in-frame beta chains. Here each entry gathers all rows of one CDR3 protein and keeps the most common genes and DNA. The V and J calls were determined by TCRdb, not by the authors. For this sample there are 530,000 or so distinct CDR3 sequences; 46% appear just once. The ten most abundant clones make up around 7.7% of the sample.

There are 14 amino acids in the CDR3, from cysteine to phenylalanine inclusive. CDR3 DNA only is kept here, 42 bases in frame from base 1. Clipping removes 5 bases from V and 4 bases from J, with 4 as the unmatched junction base count. The CDR1 and CDR2 encoded by the germline V gene are SGHTA and FQGNSA. Sample: peripheral blood or thyroid tissue (not recorded which). The chain is assembled from TRBV7-2 and TRBJ2-3; 9 of the junction bases match TRBD1. This receptor was obtained from a woman aged 18 to 35 with Graves' hyperthyroidism. The CDR3 region has the sequence CASSTRQGADTQYF. The nucleotide sequence is given as TGTGCCAGCAGCACCCGACAGGGGGCAGATACGCAGTATTTT.